This T cell receptor beta chain stems from a study of cytomegalovirus exposure and HLA in healthy donors. Points from the study as a whole: HLA restriction was apparent for most CMV-associated TCR beta chains in a later analysis. Cytomegalovirus status was reportedly diagnosed by the classifier with high specificity and sensitivity.

Primers: 60 Vbeta forward and 13 Jbeta reverse. Method: immunoSEQ multiplex PCR; TCRdb's copy keeps in-frame clones and lacks some. Of 90,000 to 150,000 clones in the sample, about 70% are singletons; the top ten hold 2% to 2.5%. On this clone: The antigen is not known.

The ends were cut back, 5 bases at V and 8 bases at J, with 9 bases in the middle. This CDR3 is built from 11 residues. The germline V gene has CDR1 MDHEN and CDR2 SYDVKM. Sequencing used PBMCs. The chain couples TRBV28 to TRBJ1-2; D remains ambiguous. This clonotype was obtained from a human donor in good health. CDR3 DNA: TGTGCCAGCAGTCCACGTAGCGGCTACACCTTC. The encoded protein is CASSPRSGYTF.